A single sample gave rise to the 17 T cell receptor beta chains below, sequenced in a study of T cells in Graves' hyperthyroidism and ophthalmopathy. TCR beta CDR3 regions were amplified from RNA. HTBI primers were employed in a first-round RT-PCR of the TCR CDR3. Each CDR3 protein is one row after TCRdb ran MiXCR on the multiplex PCR reads. The sample lists hundreds of thousands of distinct CDR3 sequences, about 14% occurring once. Sequencing was performed on blood. These receptors were collected from a woman between 45 and 65 years old with Graves' ophthalmopathy.

This clonotype was seen many times. The chain uses TRBV7-3 and TRBJ2-3; possibly TRBD1 for D (6 bases). This CDR3 region has 17 residues. Between the trimmed V and J ends, which lost 0 bases and 1 base, there was a span of 14 bases. Looked up from germline, CDR1 is SGHTA and CDR2 is FQGTGA. The CDR3 DNA reads TGTGCCAGCAGCTTAACCCGACCCCCAGGGGGCACAGATACGCAGTATTTT. This translates into CASSLTRPPGGTDTQYF.

This clonotype turned up a few times. The V call is TRBV6-1, the J call TRBJ2-7; no definite D call. Germline V CDR1 and CDR2: MNHNS, SASEGT. This CDR3 region has 11 residues. V lost 6 bases and J 9 bases, leaving 12 bases between the germline ends. The CDR3: CASSRREGQYF. Here the CDR3 DNA reads TGTGCCAGCAGCCGAAGGGAAGGGCAGTACTTC.

This clonotype was found a few times. A much larger clone is a single base away; this may be a read error. V usage is TRBV29-1 and J usage is TRBJ2-1, with TRBD2 as a possible D gene (5 bases). The CDR3 has 13 residues. CDR1 is SQVTM and CDR2 is ANQGSEA in the germline V gene. CDR3 sequence (DNA): TGCAGCGCCCGGACTGGGTCCTACGATGAGCAGTTCTTC. Protein: CSARTGSYDEQFF.

The table lists this clonotype with many counts. This chain connects TRBV5-1 to TRBJ2-1; D perhaps matches TRBD1 (5 bases). Deletions cut 4 bases from V and 5 bases from J, with 16 bases between. The V gene's germline CDR1 is SGHRS and CDR2 YFSETQ. The CDR3 has 15 residues. The DNA of the CDR3 is TGCGCCAGCAGCCAGGGTAAGGGAAAAAACAATGAGCAGTTCTTC. Its protein is CASSQGKGKNNEQFF.

This clonotype showed up many times. The chain couples TRBV7-9 to TRBJ1-1; possibly TRBD1 for D (5 bases). The CDR3 runs to 13 residues. V lost 5 bases and J lost 7, with 14 bases in between. Germline CDR1 SEHNR, CDR2 FQNEAQ (reference sequence). Written as DNA, the CDR3 is TGTGCCAGCAGCCCTAGGACATCGCTTGAAGCTTTCTTT. Residues: CASSPRTSLEAFF. The entire variable domain, with the rest obtained from reference TRBV7-9 and TRBJ1-1, is as follows: DTGVSQNPRHKITKRGQNVTFRCDPISEHNRLYWYRQTLGQGPEFLTYFQNEAQLEKSRLLSDRFSAERPKGSFSTLEIQRTEQGDSAMYLCASSPRTSLEAFFGQGTRLTVV.

This clonotype occurred once. The rearrangement uses TRBV7-3 and TRBJ2-7; the match to TRBD2 covers 13 bases. CDR1 is SGHTA, CDR2 FQGTGA, per germline. The trim removed 5 bases at V and 4 bases at J, leaving 8 bases unmatched. The CDR3 loop spans 16 amino acids. The CDR3 coding sequence is TGTGCCAGCAGCCTGGGACTAGCGGGATCCGATTACGAGCAGTACTTC. This encodes CASSLGLAGSDYEQYF.

This clonotype was picked up many times. The CDR3 DNA reads as TGTGCCAGCAGCCAAGACGGAGCGGGAGGGCCAAGGCGGTCGCAGTATTTT. This encodes CASSQDGAGGPRRSQYF. The V gene is TRBV14, the J gene TRBJ2-3, with TRBD2 matching 10 bases. The CDR3 totals 17 residues. J was trimmed by 10 bases and V by 0 bases; bases with no gene match: 13. The germline gives CDR1 SGHDN, CDR2 FVKESK.

This clonotype has a count of ten or more. The chain recombines TRBV3-1 with TRBJ1-2, with D hard to call. The V and J ends lost 3 bases and 8 bases respectively, with 16 bases between them. Germline V gene data show CDR1 as LGHDT and CDR2 as YNNKEL (reference sequence). The CDR3 length is 14 residues. CDR3 in DNA: TGTGCCAGCAGCCACACAGCTGCGTGGAGCGGCTACACCTTC. It encodes CASSHTAAWSGYTF.

This clonotype has ten or more counts. The rearrangement joins TRBV27 to TRBJ2-7; TRBD2 is a possible D gene (5 bases). V lost 6 bases and J lost 2, with 23 bases in between. The CDR3 has 17 residues. Germline V CDR1 and CDR2: MNHEY, SMNVEV (reference sequence). The CDR3 DNA sequence: TGTGCCAGCAGCCCCACATCCCGGCGGGTCCCCCCCTACGAGCAGTACTTC. The encoded protein is CASSPTSRRVPPYEQYF.

This clonotype was counted at least ten times. This chain uses TRBV30 with TRBJ2-2; possible D gene TRBD1, 5 bases. The CDR3 runs to 13 residues. Germline V CDR1 and CDR2: GTSNPN, SVGIG (reference sequence). The V end was cut by 3 bases, the J end by 1 base, with 6 bases between. CDR3 sequence (DNA): TGTGCCTGGAGCACAGGGAACACCGGGGAGCTGTTTTTT. This encodes CAWSTGNTGELFF.

CDR3 nucleotides: TGCAGTGCTGCGCTGAGTGGCCCCAATAATTCACCCCTCCACTTT. It is translated as CSAALSGPNNSPLHF. This chain links TRBV20-1 with TRBJ1-6, with no clear D. Germline CDR1 reads DFQATT; CDR2 reads SNEGSKA (reference sequence). This CDR3 is built from 15 residues. Trimming removed 5 bases at V and 5 bases at J, with 16 bases between.

This sequence joins TRBV19 and TRBJ2-5; 8 bases align to TRBD1. CDR3 length: 14 residues. Germline V gene lookup returns CDR1 LNHDA and CDR2 SQIVND (reference sequence). V lost 4 bases, J lost 5 bases, and 6 bases stayed unmatched. The CDR3 protein is CASSTGQVPETQYF. The CDR3 nucleotides are TGTGCCAGTAGTACGGGACAGGTTCCGGAGACCCAGTACTTC. Complete variable domain (other parts from reference TRBV19 and TRBJ2-5): DGGITQSPKYLFRKEGQNVTLSCEQNLNHDAMYWYRQDPGQGLRLIYYSQIVNDFQKGDIAEGYSVSREKKESFPLTVTSAQKNPTAFYLCASSTGQVPETQYFGPGTRLLVL.

This clonotype has at least ten counts. The chain employs TRBV18 and TRBJ2-1; TRBD2 aligns across 13 bases. Trimming at V came to 3 bases and at J to 7 bases, leaving 6 bases not matched to a gene. This CDR3 is built from 16 residues. The germline CDR1 and CDR2 sequences are KGHSH and LQKENI. The CDR3 is CASSPQLAGGGNEQFF. The CDR3 DNA sequence: TGTGCCAGCTCACCCCAACTAGCGGGAGGGGGAAATGAGCAGTTCTTC.

This clonotype showed up many times. The V and J genes are TRBV4-1 and TRBJ2-3; D is uncertain. This CDR3 has 15 residues. V lost 1 base and J 2 bases, leaving 10 bases between the germline ends. CDR1 is MGHRA, CDR2 YSYEKL, per germline. CDR3 sequence (DNA): TGCGCCAGCAGCCAAGGGCTGCGTCACACAGATACGCAGTATTTT. It encodes CASSQGLRHTDTQYF.

This clonotype was counted ten times or more. The CDR3 nucleotides read TGTGCCAGCAGCTTACAGGACTCCGAGCAGTACTTC. Translated, it gives CASSLQDSEQYF. The chain has TRBV7-9 and TRBJ2-7; possibly TRBD2 for D (5 bases). CDR1 SEHNR and CDR2 FQNEAQ come from the germline V gene (reference sequence). V lost 2 bases and J 6 bases, leaving 8 bases between the germline ends. The CDR3 loop spans 12 amino acids.

This clonotype was observed a few times. The chain uses TRBV5-6 and TRBJ2-1, with 8 bases matching TRBD2. CDR3 size: 13 residues. V lost 3 bases to trimming and J lost 8 bases; unmatched junction nucleotides: 4. Per the germline V gene, CDR1 is SGHDT and CDR2 is YYEEEE. CDR3 nucleotide sequence: TGTGCCAGCAGCTCCCGACTAGCGCATGAGCAGTTCTTC. Protein: CASSSRLAHEQFF.

This clonotype was found many times. V usage is TRBV15 and J usage is TRBJ1-4; D perhaps matches TRBD1 (5 bases). V gave up 4 bases and J gave up 6 bases, with 15 bases separating them. The CDR3 is made up of 15 amino acids. Germline lookup yields CDR1 LNHNV and CDR2 YYDKDF (reference sequence). The CDR3 sequence is CATSTQGAPDEKLFF. The CDR3 DNA reads TGTGCCACCAGCACCCAGGGCGCGCCGGATGAAAAACTGTTTTTT.